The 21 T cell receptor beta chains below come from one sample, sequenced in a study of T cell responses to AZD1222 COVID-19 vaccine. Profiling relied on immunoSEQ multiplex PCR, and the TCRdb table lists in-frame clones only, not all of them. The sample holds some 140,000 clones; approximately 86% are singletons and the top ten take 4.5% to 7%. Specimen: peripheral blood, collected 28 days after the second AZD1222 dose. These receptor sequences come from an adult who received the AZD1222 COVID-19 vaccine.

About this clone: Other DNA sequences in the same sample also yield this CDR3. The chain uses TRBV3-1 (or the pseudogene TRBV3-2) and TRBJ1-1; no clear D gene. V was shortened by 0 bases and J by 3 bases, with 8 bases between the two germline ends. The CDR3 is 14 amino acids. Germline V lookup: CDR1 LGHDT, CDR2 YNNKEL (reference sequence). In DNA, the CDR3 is TGTGCCAGCAGCCAAGATGGGAGATACACTGAAGCTTTCTTT. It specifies CASSQDGRYTEAFF.

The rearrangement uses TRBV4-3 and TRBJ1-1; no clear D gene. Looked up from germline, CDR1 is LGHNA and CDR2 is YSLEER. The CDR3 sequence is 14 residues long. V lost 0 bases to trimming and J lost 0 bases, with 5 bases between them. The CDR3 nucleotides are TGCGCCAGCAGCCAAGAGAACATGAACACTGAAGCTTTCTTT. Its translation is CASSQENMNTEAFF.

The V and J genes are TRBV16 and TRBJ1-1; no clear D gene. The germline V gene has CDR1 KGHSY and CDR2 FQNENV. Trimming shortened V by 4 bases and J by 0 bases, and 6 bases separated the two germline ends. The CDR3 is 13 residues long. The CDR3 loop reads CASSPRVNTEAFF. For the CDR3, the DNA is TGTGCCAGCAGCCCACGGGTGAACACTGAAGCTTTCTTT.

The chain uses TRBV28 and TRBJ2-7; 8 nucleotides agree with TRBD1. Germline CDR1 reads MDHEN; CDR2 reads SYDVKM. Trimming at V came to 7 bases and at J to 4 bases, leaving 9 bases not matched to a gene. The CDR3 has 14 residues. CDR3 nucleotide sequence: TGTGCCAGCACGCTGACAGGGGAACCTTACGAGCAGTACTTC. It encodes CASTLTGEPYEQYF.

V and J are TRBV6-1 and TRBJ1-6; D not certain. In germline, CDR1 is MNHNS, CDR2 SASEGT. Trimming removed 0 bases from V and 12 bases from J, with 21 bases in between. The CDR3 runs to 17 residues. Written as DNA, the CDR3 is TGTGCCAGCAGTGAAGCTCTCTCTAATTTAAAATCCCTACCCCTCCACTTT. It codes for CASSEALSNLKSLPLHF.

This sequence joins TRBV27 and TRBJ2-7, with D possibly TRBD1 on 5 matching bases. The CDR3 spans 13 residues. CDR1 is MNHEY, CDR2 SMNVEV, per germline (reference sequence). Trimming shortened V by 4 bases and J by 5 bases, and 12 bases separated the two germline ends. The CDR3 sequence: CASSSSRVHEQYF. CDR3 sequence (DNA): TGTGCCAGCAGTTCGTCCAGGGTCCACGAGCAGTACTTC.

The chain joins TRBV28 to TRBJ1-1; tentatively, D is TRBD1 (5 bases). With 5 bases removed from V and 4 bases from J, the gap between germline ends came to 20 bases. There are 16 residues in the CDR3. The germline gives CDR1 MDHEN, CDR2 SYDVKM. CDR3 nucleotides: TGTGCCAGCAGTACCCGGGACTTAAGAAGTTTCACTGAAGCTTTCTTT. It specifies CASSTRDLRSFTEAFF.

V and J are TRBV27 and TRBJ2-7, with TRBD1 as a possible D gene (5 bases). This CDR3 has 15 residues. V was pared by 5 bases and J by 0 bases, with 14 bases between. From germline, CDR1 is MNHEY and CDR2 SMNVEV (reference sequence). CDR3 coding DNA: TGTGCCAGCAGTCGGTCGGCAGGGTCCTCCTACGAGCAGTACTTC. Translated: CASSRSAGSSYEQYF.

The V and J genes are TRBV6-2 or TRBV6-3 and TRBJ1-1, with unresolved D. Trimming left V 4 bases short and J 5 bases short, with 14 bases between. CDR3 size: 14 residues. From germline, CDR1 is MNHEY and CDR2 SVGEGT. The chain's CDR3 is CASSSIPVGTEAFF. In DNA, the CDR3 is TGTGCCAGCAGTTCGATTCCCGTGGGGACTGAAGCTTTCTTT.

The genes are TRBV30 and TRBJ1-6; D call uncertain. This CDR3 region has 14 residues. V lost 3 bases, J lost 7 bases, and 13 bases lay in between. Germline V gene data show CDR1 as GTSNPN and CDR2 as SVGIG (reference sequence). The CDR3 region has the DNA TGTGCCTGGAGCCTCGGAGTCGAGAATTCACCCCTCCACTTT. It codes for CAWSLGVENSPLHF. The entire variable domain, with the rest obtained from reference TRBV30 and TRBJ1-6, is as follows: SQTIHQWPATLVQPVGSPLSLECTVEGTSNPNLYWYRQAAGRGLQLLFYSVGIGQISSEVPQNLSASRPQDRQFILSSKKLLLSDSGFYLCAWSLGVENSPLHFGNGTRLTVT.

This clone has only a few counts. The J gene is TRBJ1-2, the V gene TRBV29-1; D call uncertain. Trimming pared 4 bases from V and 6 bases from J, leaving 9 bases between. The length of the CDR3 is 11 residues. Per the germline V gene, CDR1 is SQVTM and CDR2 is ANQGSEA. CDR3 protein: CSVGATDGYTF. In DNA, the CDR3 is TGCAGCGTTGGGGCAACAGATGGCTACACCTTC.

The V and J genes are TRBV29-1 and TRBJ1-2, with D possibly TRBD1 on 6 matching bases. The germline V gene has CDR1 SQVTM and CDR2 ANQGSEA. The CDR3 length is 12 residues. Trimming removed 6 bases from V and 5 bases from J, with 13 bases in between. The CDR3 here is CSVRGGRYGYTF. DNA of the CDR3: TGCAGCGTGCGGGGGGGGCGGTATGGCTACACCTTC.

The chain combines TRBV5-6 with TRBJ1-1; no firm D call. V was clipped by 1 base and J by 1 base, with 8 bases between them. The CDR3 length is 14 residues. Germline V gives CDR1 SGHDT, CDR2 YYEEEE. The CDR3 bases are TGTGCCAGCAGCTTGCCTGCCCAGAACACTGAAGCTTTCTTT. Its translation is CASSLPAQNTEAFF.

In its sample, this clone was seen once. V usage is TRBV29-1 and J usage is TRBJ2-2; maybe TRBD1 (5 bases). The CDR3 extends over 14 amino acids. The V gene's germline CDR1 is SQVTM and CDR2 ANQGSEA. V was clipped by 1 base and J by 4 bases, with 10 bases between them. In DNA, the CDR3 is TGCAGCGTTGAAGTACAGGCAGGCACCGGGGAGCTGTTTTTT. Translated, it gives CSVEVQAGTGELFF.

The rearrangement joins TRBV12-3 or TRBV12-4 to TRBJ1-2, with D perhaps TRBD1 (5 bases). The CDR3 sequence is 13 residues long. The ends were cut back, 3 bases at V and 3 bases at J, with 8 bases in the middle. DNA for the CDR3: TGTGCCAGCAGTTTCTCGGGACACTATGGCTACACCTTC. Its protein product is CASSFSGHYGYTF.

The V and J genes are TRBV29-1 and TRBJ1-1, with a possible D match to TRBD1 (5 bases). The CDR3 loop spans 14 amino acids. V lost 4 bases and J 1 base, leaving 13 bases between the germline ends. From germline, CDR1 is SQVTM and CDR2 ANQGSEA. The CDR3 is CSVVPGPQNTEAFF. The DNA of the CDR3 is TGCAGCGTTGTGCCGGGGCCCCAGAACACTGAAGCTTTCTTT.

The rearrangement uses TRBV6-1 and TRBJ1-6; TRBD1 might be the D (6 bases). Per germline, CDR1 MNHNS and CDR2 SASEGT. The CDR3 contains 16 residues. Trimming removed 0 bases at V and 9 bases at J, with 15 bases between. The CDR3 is CASSEALQGVPSPLHF. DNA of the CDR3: TGTGCCAGCAGTGAAGCCTTACAGGGTGTTCCTTCACCCCTCCACTTT.

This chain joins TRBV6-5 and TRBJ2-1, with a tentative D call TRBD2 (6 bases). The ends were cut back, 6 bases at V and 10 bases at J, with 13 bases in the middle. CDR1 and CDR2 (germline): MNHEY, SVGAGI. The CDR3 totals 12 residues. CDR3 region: CASSGGGTEQFF. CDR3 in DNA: TGTGCCAGCAGCGGAGGCGGGACGGAGCAGTTCTTC.

CDR3 DNA: TGTGCCAGCGGTAGGACCGGGGAGCTGTTTTTT. Amino acid sequence: CASGRTGELFF. The rearrangement uses TRBV2 and TRBJ2-2; D not resolved. The CDR3 is 11 residues long. The germline V gene has CDR1 SNHLY and CDR2 FYNNEI. Trimming left V 8 bases short and J 5 bases short, with 6 bases between.

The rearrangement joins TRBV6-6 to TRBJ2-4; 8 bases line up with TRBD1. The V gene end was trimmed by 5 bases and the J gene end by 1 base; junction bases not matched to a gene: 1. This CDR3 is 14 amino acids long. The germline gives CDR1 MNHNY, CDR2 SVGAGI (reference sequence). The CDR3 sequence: CASSRQGAKNIQYF. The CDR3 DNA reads TGTGCCAGCAGTCGACAGGGGGCCAAAAACATTCAGTACTTC.

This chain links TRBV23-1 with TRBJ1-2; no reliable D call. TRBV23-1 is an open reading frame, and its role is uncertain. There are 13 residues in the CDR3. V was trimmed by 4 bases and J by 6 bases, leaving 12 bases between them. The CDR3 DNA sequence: TGCGCCAGCAGTCCAGGACGCTCGAATGGCTACACCTTC. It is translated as CASSPGRSNGYTF.